This TCR beta chain was recorded in a study of blood T cells in healthy people across ages. The V gene lost 6 bases and the J gene lost 7 bases, with 18 bases spanning the gap. The CDR3 loop spans 13 amino acids. The germline CDR1 and CDR2 sequences are SQVTM and ANQGSEA. A sample-barcoded 5' primer and a J-beta primer mix were used in a second PCR of roughly 7 to 12 cycles. TCRdb recomputed calls from the 5' RACE reads with MiXCR, one row per CDR3 protein. This sample has 550,000 to 600,000 distinct CDR3 sequences; roughly 48% occur once, and the top ten carry 20% to 25%. The chain has TRBV29-1 and TRBJ1-2; tentatively, D is TRBD1 (6 bases). The origin of this receptor is an older man in good health. Source material: blood. The CDR3 coding sequence is TGCAGCGTGACGGGGGGGCAGGCCGGTGGCTACACCTTC. It specifies CSVTGGQAGGYTF.